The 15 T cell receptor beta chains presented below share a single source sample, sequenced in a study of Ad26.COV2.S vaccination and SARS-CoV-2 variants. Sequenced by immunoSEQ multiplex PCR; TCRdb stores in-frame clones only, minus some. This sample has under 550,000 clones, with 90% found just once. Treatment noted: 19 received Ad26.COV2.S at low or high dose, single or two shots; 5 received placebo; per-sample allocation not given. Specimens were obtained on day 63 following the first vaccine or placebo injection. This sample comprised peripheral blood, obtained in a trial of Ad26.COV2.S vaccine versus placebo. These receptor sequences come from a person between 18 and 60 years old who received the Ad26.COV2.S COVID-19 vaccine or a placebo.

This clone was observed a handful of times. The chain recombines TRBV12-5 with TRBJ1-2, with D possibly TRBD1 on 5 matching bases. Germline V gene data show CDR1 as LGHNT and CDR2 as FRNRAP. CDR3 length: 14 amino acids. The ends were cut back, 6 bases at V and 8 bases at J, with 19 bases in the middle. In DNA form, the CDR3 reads TGTGCTAGTGGCTCCGGGACCCGGGCGTCCGGCTACACCTTC. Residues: CASGSGTRASGYTF.

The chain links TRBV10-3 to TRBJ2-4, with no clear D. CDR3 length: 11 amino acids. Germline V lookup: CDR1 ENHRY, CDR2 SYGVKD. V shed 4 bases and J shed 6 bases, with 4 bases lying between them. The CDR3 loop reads CAISALNIQYF. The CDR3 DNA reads TGTGCCATCAGTGCGCTAAACATTCAGTACTTC.

The CDR3 DNA reads TGTGCCAGCAGTGTCGGGACAGCTTTTGAAAAACTGTTTTTT. It specifies CASSVGTAFEKLFF. This chain connects TRBV28 to TRBJ1-4, with 7 bases lining up with TRBD1. V was pared by 5 bases and J by 7 bases, with 7 bases of the junction left unmatched. The length of the CDR3 is 14 residues. Germline-derived CDR1 and CDR2 are MDHEN and SYDVKM.

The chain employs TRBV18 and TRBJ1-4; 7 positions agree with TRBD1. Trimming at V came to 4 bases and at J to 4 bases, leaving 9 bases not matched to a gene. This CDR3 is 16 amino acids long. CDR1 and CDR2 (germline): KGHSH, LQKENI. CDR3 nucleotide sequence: TGTGCCAGCTCACGTGGGGCGACAGGGATTAATGAAAAACTGTTTTTT. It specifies CASSRGATGINEKLFF.

The CDR3: CASSLGRGSGYTF. CDR3 coding DNA: TGTGCCAGCAGCTTAGGGAGGGGATCTGGCTACACCTTC. The chain carries TRBV7-9 and TRBJ1-2; weak D call: TRBD1 (5 bases). V lost 1 base and J lost 7, with 10 bases in between. The CDR3 consists of 13 residues. Germline CDR1 and CDR2: SEHNR and FQNEAQ (reference sequence).

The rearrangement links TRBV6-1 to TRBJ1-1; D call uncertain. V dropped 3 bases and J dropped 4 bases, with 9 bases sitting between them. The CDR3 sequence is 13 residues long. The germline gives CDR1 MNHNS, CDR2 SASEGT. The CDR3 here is CASSELVGTEAFF. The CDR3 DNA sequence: TGTGCCAGCAGTGAGCTCGTGGGCACTGAAGCTTTCTTT.

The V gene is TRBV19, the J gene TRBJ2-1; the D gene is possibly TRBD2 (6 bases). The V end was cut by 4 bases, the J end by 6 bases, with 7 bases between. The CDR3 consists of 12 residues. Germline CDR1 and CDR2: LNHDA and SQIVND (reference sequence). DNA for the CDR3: TGTGCCAGTAGTAGGGGACTCAATGAGCAGTTCTTC. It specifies CASSRGLNEQFF.

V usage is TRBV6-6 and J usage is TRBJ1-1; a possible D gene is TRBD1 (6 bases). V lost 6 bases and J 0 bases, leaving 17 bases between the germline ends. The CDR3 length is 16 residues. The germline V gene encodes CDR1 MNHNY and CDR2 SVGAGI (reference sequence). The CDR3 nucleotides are TGTGCCAGCAGAAGATGGGACAAAAACATGAACACTGAAGCTTTCTTT. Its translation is CASRRWDKNMNTEAFF.

The CDR3 DNA sequence: TGCGCCAGCAGTGTACAGGGCCCCGGGGGGAATTCACCCCTCCACTTT. This sequence encodes CASSVQGPGGNSPLHF. The genes are TRBV5-1 and TRBJ1-6; perhaps TRBD1 as D (6 bases). Looked up from germline, CDR1 is SGHRS and CDR2 is YFSETQ. The CDR3 totals 16 residues. V gave up 5 bases and J gave up 7 bases, with 19 bases separating them.

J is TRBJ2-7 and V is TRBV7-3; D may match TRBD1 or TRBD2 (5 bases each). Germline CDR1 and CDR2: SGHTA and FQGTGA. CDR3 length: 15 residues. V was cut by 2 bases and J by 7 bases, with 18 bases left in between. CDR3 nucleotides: TGTGCCAGCAGCTTAGAATCGGGACCCTTCGTGGAGCAGTACTTC. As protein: CASSLESGPFVEQYF. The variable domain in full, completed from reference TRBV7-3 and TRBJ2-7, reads GAGVSQTPSNKVTEKGKYVELRCDPISGHTALYWYRQSLGQGPEFLIYFQGTGAADDSGLPNDRFFAVRPEGSVSTLKIQRTERGDSAVYLCASSLESGPFVEQYFGPGTRLTVT.

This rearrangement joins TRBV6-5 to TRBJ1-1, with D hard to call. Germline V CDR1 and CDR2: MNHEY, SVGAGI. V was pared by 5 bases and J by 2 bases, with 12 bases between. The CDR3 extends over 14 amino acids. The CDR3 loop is CASSLERANTEAFF. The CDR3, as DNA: TGTGCCAGCAGTCTTGAGAGGGCTAACACTGAAGCTTTCTTT.

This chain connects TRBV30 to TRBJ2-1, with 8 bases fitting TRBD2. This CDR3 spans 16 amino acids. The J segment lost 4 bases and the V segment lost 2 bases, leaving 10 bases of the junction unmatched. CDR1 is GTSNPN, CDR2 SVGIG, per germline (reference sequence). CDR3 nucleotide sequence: TGTGCCTGGAGTTCTCGAAAGCGGGAGTGGTACAATGAGCAGTTCTTC. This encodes CAWSSRKREWYNEQFF. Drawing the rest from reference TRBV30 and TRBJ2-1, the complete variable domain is SQTIHQWPATLVQPVGSPLSLECTVEGTSNPNLYWYRQAAGRGLQLLFYSVGIGQISSEVPQNLSASRPQDRQFILSSKKLLLSDSGFYLCAWSSRKREWYNEQFFGPGTRLTVL.

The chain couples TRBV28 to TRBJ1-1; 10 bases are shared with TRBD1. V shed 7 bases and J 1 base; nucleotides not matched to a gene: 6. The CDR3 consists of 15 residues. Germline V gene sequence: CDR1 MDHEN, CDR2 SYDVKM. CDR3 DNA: TGTGCCAGCAAGGGGACAGGGGTAGGGAACACTGAAGCTTTCTTT. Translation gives CASKGTGVGNTEAFF.

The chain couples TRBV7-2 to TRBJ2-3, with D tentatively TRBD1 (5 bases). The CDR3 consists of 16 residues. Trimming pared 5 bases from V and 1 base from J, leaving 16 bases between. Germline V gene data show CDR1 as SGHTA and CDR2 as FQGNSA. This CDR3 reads CASSLSARVGTDTQYF. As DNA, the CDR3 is TGTGCCAGCAGCCTCTCCGCCAGGGTTGGCACAGATACGCAGTATTTT.

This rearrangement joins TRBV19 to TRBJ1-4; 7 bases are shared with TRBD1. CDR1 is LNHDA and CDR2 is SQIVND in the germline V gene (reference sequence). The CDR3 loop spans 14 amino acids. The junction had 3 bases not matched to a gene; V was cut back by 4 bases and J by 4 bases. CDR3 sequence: CASSTGQYNEKLFF. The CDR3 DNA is TGTGCCAGTAGTACGGGACAGTATAATGAAAAACTGTTTTTT.